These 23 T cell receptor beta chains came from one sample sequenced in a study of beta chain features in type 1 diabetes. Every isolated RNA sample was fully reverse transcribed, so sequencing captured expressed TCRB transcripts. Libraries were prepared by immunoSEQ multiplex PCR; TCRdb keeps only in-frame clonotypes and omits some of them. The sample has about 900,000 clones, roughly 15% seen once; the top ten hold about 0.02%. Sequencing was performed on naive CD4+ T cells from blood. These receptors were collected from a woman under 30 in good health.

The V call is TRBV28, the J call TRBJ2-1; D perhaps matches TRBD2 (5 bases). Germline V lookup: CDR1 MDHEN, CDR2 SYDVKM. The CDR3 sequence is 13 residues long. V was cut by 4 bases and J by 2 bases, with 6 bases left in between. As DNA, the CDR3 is TGTGCCAGCAGTTGGACTGCCTACAATGAGCAGTTCTTC. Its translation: CASSWTAYNEQFF.

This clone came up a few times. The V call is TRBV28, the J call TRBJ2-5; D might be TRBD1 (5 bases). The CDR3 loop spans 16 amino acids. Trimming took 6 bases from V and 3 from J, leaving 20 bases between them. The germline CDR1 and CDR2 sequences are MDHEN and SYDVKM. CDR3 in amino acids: CASSTPSGASEETQYF. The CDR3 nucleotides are TGTGCCAGCAGCACCCCAAGTGGGGCGTCGGAAGAGACCCAGTACTTC. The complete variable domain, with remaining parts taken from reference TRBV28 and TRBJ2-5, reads DVKVTQSSRYLVKRTGEKVFLECVQDMDHENMFWYRQDPGLGLRLIYFSYDVKMKEKGDIPEGYSVSREKKERFSLILESASTNQTSMYLCASSTPSGASEETQYFGPGTRLLVL.

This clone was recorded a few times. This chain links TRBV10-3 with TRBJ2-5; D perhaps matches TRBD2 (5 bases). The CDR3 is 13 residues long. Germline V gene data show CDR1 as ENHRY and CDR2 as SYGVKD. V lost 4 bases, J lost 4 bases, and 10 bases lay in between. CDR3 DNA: TGTGCCATCAGTGGAACTAGTGCAGAGACCCAGTACTTC. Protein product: CAISGTSAETQYF.

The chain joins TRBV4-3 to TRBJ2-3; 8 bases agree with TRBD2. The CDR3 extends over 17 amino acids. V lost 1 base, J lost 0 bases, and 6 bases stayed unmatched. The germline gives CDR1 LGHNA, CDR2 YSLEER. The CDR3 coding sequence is TGCGCCAGCAGCCAAGTCGCACTAGCGGATAGCACAGATACGCAGTATTTT. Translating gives CASSQVALADSTDTQYF.

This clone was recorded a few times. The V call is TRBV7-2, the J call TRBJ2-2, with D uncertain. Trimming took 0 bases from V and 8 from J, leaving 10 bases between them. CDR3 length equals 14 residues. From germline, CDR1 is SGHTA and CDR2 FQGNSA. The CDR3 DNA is TGTGCCAGCAGCTTAGCCCCAATCGGGGGGGAGCTGTTTTTT. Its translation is CASSLAPIGGELFF.

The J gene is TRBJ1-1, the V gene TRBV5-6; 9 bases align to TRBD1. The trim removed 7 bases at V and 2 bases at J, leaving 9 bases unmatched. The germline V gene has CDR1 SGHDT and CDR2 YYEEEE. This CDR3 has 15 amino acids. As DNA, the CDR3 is TGTGCCAGCGGGACAGGGCTGAGCATCAACACTGAAGCTTTCTTT. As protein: CASGTGLSINTEAFF.

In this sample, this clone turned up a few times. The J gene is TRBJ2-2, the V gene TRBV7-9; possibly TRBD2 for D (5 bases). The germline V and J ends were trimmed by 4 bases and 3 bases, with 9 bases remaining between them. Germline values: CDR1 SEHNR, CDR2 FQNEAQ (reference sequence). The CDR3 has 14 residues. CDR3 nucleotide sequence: TGTGCCAGCAGCTCCAGCGGATACACCGGGGAGCTGTTTTTT. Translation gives CASSSSGYTGELFF.

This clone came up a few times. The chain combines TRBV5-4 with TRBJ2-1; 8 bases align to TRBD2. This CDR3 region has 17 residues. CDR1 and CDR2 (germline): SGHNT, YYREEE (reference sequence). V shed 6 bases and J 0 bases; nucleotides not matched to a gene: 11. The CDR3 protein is CASTTRTSRHSYNEQFF. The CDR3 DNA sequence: TGTGCCAGCACCACTCGGACTAGCCGACACTCCTACAATGAGCAGTTCTTC.

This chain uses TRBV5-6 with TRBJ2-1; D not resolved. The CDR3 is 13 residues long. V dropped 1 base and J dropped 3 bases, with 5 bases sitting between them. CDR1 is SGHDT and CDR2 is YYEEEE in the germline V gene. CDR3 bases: TGTGCCAGCAGCTTGTACTACTACAATGAGCAGTTCTTC. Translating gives CASSLYYYNEQFF.

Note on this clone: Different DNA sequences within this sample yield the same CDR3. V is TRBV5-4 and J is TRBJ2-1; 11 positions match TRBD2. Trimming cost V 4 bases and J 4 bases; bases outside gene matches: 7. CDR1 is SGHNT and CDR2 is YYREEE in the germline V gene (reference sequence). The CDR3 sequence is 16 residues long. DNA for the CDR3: TGTGCCAGCAGCCTGGGAGGGACTAGCGGATACAATGAGCAGTTCTTC. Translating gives CASSLGGTSGYNEQFF. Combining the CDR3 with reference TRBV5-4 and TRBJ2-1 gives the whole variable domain ETGVTQSPTHLIKTRGQQVTLRCSSQSGHNTVSWYQQALGQGPQFIFQYYREEENGRGNFPPRFSGLQFPNYSSELNVNALELDDSALYLCASSLGGTSGYNEQFFGPGTRLTVL.

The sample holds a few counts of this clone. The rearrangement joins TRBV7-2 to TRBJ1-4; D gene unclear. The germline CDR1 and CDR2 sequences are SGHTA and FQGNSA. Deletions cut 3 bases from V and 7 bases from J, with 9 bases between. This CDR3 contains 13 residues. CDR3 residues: CASSLLPAEKLFF. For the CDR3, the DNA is TGTGCCAGCAGCTTGTTGCCAGCTGAAAAACTGTTTTTT.

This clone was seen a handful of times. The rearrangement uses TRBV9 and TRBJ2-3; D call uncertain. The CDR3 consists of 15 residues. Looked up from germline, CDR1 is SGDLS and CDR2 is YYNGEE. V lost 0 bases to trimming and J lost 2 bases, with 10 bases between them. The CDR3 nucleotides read TGTGCCAGCAGCGTAGATGGGCACTCCACAGATACGCAGTATTTT. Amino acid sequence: CASSVDGHSTDTQYF. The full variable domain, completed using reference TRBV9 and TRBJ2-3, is DSGVTQTPKHLITATGQRVTLRCSPRSGDLSVYWYQQSLDQGLQFLIQYYNGEERAKGNILERFSAQQFPDLHSELNLSSLELGDSALYFCASSVDGHSTDTQYFGPGTRLTVL.

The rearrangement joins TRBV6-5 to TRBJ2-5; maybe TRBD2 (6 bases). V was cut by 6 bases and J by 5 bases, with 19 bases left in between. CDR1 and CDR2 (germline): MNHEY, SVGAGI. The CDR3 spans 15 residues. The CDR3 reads CASRGDWSRGETQYF. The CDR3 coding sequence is TGTGCCAGCAGGGGGGACTGGAGCCGGGGGGAGACCCAGTACTTC.

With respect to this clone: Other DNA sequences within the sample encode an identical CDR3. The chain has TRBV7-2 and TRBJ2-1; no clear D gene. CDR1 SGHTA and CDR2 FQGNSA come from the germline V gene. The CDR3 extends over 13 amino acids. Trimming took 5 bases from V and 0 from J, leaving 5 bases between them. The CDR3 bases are TGTGCCAGCAGCCGAAGCTCCTACAATGAGCAGTTCTTC. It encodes CASSRSSYNEQFF. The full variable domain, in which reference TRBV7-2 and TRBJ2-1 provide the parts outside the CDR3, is GAGVSQSPSNKVTEKGKDVELRCDPISGHTALYWYRQSLGQGLEFLIYFQGNSAPDKSGLPSDRFSAERTGGSVSTLTIQRTQQEDSAVYLCASSRSSYNEQFFGPGTRLTVL.

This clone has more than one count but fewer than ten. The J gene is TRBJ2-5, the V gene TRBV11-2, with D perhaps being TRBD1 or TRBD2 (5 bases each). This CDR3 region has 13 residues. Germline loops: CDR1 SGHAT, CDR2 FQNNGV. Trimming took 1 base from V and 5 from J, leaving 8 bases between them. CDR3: CASSLVWGETQYF. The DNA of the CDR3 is TGTGCCAGCAGCTTAGTGTGGGGGGAGACCCAGTACTTC.

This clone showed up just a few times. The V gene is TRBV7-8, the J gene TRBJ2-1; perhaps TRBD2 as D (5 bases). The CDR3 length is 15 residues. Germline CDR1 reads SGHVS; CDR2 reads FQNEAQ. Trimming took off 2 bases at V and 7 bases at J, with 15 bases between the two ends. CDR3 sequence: CASSLTDTRGNEQFF. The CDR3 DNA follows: TGTGCCAGCAGCTTAACAGATACCCGAGGGAATGAGCAGTTCTTC.

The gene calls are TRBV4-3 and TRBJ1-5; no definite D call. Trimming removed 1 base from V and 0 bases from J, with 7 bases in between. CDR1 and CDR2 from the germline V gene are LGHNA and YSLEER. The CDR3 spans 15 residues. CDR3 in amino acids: CASSQVVYSNQPQHF. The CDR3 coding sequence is TGCGCCAGCAGCCAAGTGGTTTATAGCAATCAGCCCCAGCATTTT.

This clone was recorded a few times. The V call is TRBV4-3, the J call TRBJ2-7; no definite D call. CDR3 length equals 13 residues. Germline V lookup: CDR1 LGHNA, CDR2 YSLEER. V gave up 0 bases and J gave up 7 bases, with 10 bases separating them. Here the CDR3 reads CASSQDPMGEQYF. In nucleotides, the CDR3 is TGCGCCAGCAGCCAAGATCCTATGGGGGAGCAGTACTTC.

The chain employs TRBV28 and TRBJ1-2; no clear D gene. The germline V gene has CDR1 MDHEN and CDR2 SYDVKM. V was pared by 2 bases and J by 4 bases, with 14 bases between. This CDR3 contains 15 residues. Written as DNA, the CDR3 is TGTGCCAGCAGTTTAAGTCGCGGCGGAGTCTATGGCTACACCTTC. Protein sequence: CASSLSRGGVYGYTF.

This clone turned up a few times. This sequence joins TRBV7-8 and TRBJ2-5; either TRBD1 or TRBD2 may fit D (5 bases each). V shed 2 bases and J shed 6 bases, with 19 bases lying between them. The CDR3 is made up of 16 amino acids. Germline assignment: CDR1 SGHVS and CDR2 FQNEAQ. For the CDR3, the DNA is TGTGCCAGCAGCTTAAACCCGGGGCCCGTCTGGAAGACCCAGTACTTC. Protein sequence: CASSLNPGPVWKTQYF.

Here the CDR3 reads CASSSDSGNTIYF. CDR3 nucleotides: TGTGCCAGCAGCTCCGACTCTGGAAACACCATATATTTT. The J gene is TRBJ1-3, the V gene TRBV11-2, with D hard to call. Deletions cut 4 bases from V and 0 bases from J, with 4 bases between. The CDR3 is 13 amino acids. In germline, CDR1 is SGHAT, CDR2 FQNNGV.

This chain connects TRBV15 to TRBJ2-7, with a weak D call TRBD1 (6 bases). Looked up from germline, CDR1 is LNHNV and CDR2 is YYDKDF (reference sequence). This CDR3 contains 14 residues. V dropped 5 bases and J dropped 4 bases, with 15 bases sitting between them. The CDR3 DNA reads TGTGCCACCAGCCGGGACACCCCTTCGTACGAGCAGTACTTC. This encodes CATSRDTPSYEQYF.

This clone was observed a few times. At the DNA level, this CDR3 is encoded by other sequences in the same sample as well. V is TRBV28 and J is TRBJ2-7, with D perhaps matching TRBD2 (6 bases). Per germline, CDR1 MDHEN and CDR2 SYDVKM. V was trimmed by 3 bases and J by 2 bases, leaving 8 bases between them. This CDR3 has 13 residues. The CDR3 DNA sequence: TGTGCCAGCAGTTTTGCGGGACCCTACGAGCAGTACTTC. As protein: CASSFAGPYEQYF.